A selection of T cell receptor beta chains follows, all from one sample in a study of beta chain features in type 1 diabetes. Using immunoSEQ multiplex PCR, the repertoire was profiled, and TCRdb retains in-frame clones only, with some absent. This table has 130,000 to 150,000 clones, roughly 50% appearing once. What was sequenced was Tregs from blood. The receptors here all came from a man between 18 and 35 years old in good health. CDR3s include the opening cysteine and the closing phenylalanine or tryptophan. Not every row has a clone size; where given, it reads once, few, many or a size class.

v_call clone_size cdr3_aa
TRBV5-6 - CASSLRGGTYNEQFF
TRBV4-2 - CASSPVGSSYEQYF
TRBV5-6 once CASSLVGTGVNEQFF
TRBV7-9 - CASSLSTGGWFTEAFF
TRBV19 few CASVETIGGEMNTEAFF
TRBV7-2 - CASTFGDRVSPLHF
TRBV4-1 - CASSQTAVNTEAFF
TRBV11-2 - CASSVSGGSSYEQYF
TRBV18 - CASSRFDSTYEQYF
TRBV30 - CAWSSTPTHTF
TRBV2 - CASTMSRGYEQYF
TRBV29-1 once CSVPSWASIQETQYF
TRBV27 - CASSFRLGAGGPYEQYF
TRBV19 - CASSSLAGEAGANVLTF
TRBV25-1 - CASSERGQGYLYGYTF
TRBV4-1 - CASSQDRGTDVNYGYTF
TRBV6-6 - CASTSGTSVTGELFF
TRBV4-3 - CASSQDLGGDSYEQYF
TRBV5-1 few CASSLGVLRGDTEAFF
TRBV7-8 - CASSPGPGEQFF
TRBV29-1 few CSVDRTGGSEAFF
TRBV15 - CATSRIRGNTEAFF
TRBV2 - CASSLTGPYNSPLHF
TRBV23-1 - CASSQLGGAEETQYF
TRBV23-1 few CASKNRGEAKNIQYF
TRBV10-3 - CAIRLANYEQYF
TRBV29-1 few CSVEVSGTGTYEQYF
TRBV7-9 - CASRPRDTLSGNTIYF
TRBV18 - CASSPGTAKETQYF
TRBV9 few CASSVSDGTYEQYF
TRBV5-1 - CASSLGLGTDRTDTQYF
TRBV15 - CATSRPKTGSYNEQFF
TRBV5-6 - CASSRSLTSRGLEQYF
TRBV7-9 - CASSLGGWRGGTEAFF
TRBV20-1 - CSARFMETQYF
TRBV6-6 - CASSQGFGELFF
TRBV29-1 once CSVDSPGATYEQYF
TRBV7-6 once CASSLSETQYF
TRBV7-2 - CASNRLARNEQFF
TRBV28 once CASSFVGSAGGSTDTQYF
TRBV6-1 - CASSEGGAGEKLFF
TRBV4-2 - CASSQDRGSGGAKDTQYF
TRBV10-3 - CAISGQASNGYTF
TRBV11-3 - CASSPQDSVSGNEQFF
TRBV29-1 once CSVDWRGNYGYTF
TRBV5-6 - CASSFIDRGNYGYTF
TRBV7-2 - CASSLGLAGGGEQYF
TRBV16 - CASSQFRTSTDTQYF
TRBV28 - CASSFRDRAYEQYF
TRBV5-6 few CASSLARSSGRSDEQFF
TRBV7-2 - CASSFAGGSSYEQYF
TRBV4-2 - CASSKEGPDRRYSGANVLTF
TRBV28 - CASRRTGVNTEAFF
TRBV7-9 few CASSLGQVSDTQYF
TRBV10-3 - CAISERTGNTEAFF
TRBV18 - CASSWEAVNTEAFF
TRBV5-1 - CASSLGVAGSSYNEQFF
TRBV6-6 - CASRGSGEQFF